The TCR beta chain under discussion was sequenced for a study of blood T cell repertoires in COVID-19. Across the whole study: From the United States, Italy and Spain came samples of acute and convalescent COVID-19.

Trimming removed 4 bases from V and 2 bases from J; junction bases left unmatched: 7. CDR1 and CDR2 (germline): KGHSH, LQKENI. The CDR3 runs 15 residues. Assay: immunoSEQ multiplex PCR; the TCRdb copy retains only in-frame clones and omits some. This sample has around 130,000 clones, with about four fifths found just once. This sequence originates from a man aged 55-75 years with active or convalescent COVID-19. Sequenced input: peripheral blood. The rearrangement joins TRBV18 to TRBJ2-7, with 8 positions matching TRBD2. The CDR3 spells CASSLAAGETYEQYF. CDR3 DNA: TGTGCCAGCTCACTTGCAGCGGGAGAGACCTACGAGCAGTACTTC.